This T cell receptor (beta chain) was obtained from a study of T cell changes during pregnancy in multiple sclerosis. The length of the CDR3 is 14 residues. Trimming cost V 3 bases and J 7 bases, with 13 bases left between them. Germline CDR1 reads SGDLS; CDR2 reads YYNGEE. TCRdb's table, derived via immunoSEQ multiplex PCR, lists solely in-frame clones and lacks some. The top ten clones hold about 5.8% of a sample with about 66,000 clones, more than 85% of them seen once. V is TRBV9 and J is TRBJ2-2, with D maybe TRBD2 (6 bases). The source of this sequence is a female donor with multiple sclerosis, enrolled in a pregnancy study. The source was CD8+ T cells from peripheral blood mononuclear cells, collected before pregnancy. The CDR3 region is CASSALSGVGELFF. DNA of the CDR3: TGTGCCAGCAGCGCCCTCTCGGGGGTCGGGGAGCTGTTTTTT.